The source of this T cell receptor beta chain is a study of molecular identifiers for immune sequencing clone quantification. Overall study findings and caveats: Over 99% of CMV-specific effector molecules, but under 1% of naive ones, were in clones above 20 copies.

Libraries for naive CD8 T cells, which were made from about 19,000 to 1,100,000 sorted cells, drew on 10%, 30% or 50% of the RNA. By share, this clonotype counts as medium-sized. Its antigen is currently unknown. TCRdb reprocessed the PCR reads via MiXCR and lists one record per CDR3 protein. In the table there are more than 10,000 distinct CDR3 sequences, about 17% of which are singletons. The source is a human donor in good health. Some libraries in this study had Jurkat cell RNA spiked in. Sequenced material: naive CD8+ T cells from blood, with Jurkat cell RNA spiked in. Subset indicated: FACS-sorted CD8+CD4-CCR7+CD45RA+ naive T cells.

Here the CDR3 DNA reads TGTGCCAGCAGCCAAGATACGGGAGCGGGTCCTTTAGCCAAAAACATTCAGTACTTC. Translating gives CASSQDTGAGPLAKNIQYF. The chain is built from TRBV4-2 and TRBJ2-4, with a tentative D call TRBD2 (6 bases). CDR3 length: 19 amino acids. Germline-derived CDR1 and CDR2 are LGHNA and YNFKEQ. The V end was cut by 0 bases, the J end by 0 bases, with 18 bases between.